This is a list of T cell receptor beta chains from one sample in a study of T cells in narcolepsy. Libraries were prepared by immunoSEQ multiplex PCR; TCRdb keeps only in-frame clonotypes and omits some of them. The table includes approximately 32,000 clones, 75% to 85% detected once. Sequenced material: CD45RA- memory CD4+ T cells from PBMCs. The receptors here all came from a human donor with narcolepsy. Both conserved end residues are part of each CDR3. A D gene is named only where the DNA matches it firmly. The listing skips clone size in some rows; elsewhere it reads once, few, many or a size class.

j_gene: TRBJ1-6; v_gene: TRBV5-5; d_gene: .; abundance: once; CDR3aa: CASSFLSNSPLHF; CDR3nt: TGTGCCAGCAGCTTCCTCAGTAATTCACCCCTCCACTTT
j_gene: TRBJ2-3; v_gene: TRBV9; d_gene: TRBD2; abundance: .; CDR3aa: CASSVVSVSSGRSDTQYF; CDR3nt: TGTGCCAGCAGCGTAGTCTCGGTGTCTAGCGGGAGGTCCGATACGCAGTATTTT
j_gene: TRBJ1-1; v_gene: TRBV7-2; d_gene: .; abundance: once; CDR3aa: CASSLAEGNTEAFF; CDR3nt: TGTGCCAGCAGCTTAGCTGAGGGGAACACTGAAGCTTTCTTT
j_gene: TRBJ2-5; v_gene: TRBV5-1; d_gene: .; abundance: .; CDR3aa: CASSLGGSVGQETQYF; CDR3nt: TGCGCCAGCAGCTTGGGGGGGAGCGTTGGGCAAGAGACCCAGTACTTC
j_gene: TRBJ2-3; v_gene: TRBV2; d_gene: TRBD1; abundance: .; CDR3aa: CASRETGGGTDTQYF; CDR3nt: TGTGCCAGCAGGGAGACAGGGGGGGGCACAGATACGCAGTATTTT
j_gene: TRBJ2-3; v_gene: TRBV7-9; d_gene: .; abundance: .; CDR3aa: CASSLMGGRDTQYF; CDR3nt: TGTGCCAGCAGCTTAATGGGGGGAAGGGATACGCAGTATTTT
j_gene: TRBJ2-7; v_gene: TRBV28; d_gene: .; abundance: .; CDR3aa: CASSFVYEQYF; CDR3nt: TGTGCCAGCAGTTTTGTATACGAGCAGTACTTC
j_gene: TRBJ1-4; v_gene: TRBV6-1; d_gene: .; abundance: .; CDR3aa: CASSEARVKLFF; CDR3nt: TGTGCCAGCAGTGAAGCCCGGGTAAAACTGTTTTTT
j_gene: TRBJ2-2; v_gene: TRBV28; d_gene: TRBD1; abundance: .; CDR3aa: CASRTPGQGDTGELFF; CDR3nt: TGTGCCAGCAGAACGCCGGGACAGGGTGACACCGGGGAGCTGTTTTTT
j_gene: TRBJ2-3; v_gene: TRBV4-2; d_gene: .; abundance: .; CDR3aa: CASSQDNFRTEIGTDTQYF; CDR3nt: TGTGCCAGCAGCCAAGATAATTTTCGGACAGAGATTGGTACAGATACGCAGTATTTT
j_gene: TRBJ1-5; v_gene: TRBV5-5; d_gene: .; abundance: .; CDR3aa: CASSLESGDQPQHF; CDR3nt: TGTGCCAGCAGCTTGGAGTCAGGAGATCAGCCCCAGCATTTT
j_gene: TRBJ1-2; v_gene: TRBV6-1; d_gene: TRBD1; abundance: .; CDR3aa: CASRGQGAGNYGYTF; CDR3nt: TGTGCCAGCAGAGGACAGGGGGCTGGGAACTATGGCTACACCTTC
j_gene: TRBJ1-1; v_gene: TRBV2; d_gene: .; abundance: once; CDR3aa: CASNPIPNTEAFF; CDR3nt: TGTGCCAGCAATCCCATACCCAACACTGAAGCTTTCTTT
j_gene: TRBJ1-3; v_gene: TRBV6-1; d_gene: .; abundance: .; CDR3aa: CASVWQGLINTIYF; CDR3nt: TGTGCCAGCGTGTGGCAGGGGTTAATAAACACCATATATTTT
j_gene: TRBJ2-5; v_gene: TRBV5-1; d_gene: .; abundance: .; CDR3aa: CASSISTVPKETQYF; CDR3nt: TGCGCCAGCAGCATTTCTACGGTCCCGAAGGAGACCCAGTACTTC
j_gene: TRBJ2-7; v_gene: TRBV19; d_gene: .; abundance: few; CDR3aa: CASRGPTYEQYF; CDR3nt: TGTGCCAGTCGTGGCCCAACCTACGAGCAGTACTTC
j_gene: TRBJ1-3; v_gene: TRBV28; d_gene: TRBD1; abundance: .; CDR3aa: CASSLTGTGNTIYF; CDR3nt: TGTGCCAGCAGTTTGACAGGGACAGGAAACACCATATATTTT
j_gene: TRBJ1-1; v_gene: TRBV7-2; d_gene: .; abundance: .; CDR3aa: CASPSGPGVGTEAFF; CDR3nt: TGTGCCAGCCCCTCTGGGCCAGGGGTCGGCACTGAAGCTTTCTTT
j_gene: TRBJ1-4; v_gene: TRBV11-2; d_gene: .; abundance: .; CDR3aa: CASSVRQYATNEKLFF; CDR3nt: TGTGCCAGCAGCGTAAGACAGTACGCAACTAATGAAAAACTGTTTTTT
j_gene: TRBJ1-6; v_gene: TRBV6-1; d_gene: .; abundance: .; CDR3aa: CASLGRGAKVSPLHF; CDR3nt: TGTGCCAGCCTCGGGCGGGGGGCAAAGGTTTCACCCCTCCACTTT
j_gene: TRBJ2-4; v_gene: TRBV7-2; d_gene: TRBD2; abundance: .; CDR3aa: CASSLVIAGIAKNIQYF; CDR3nt: TGTGCCAGCAGCTTAGTGATAGCGGGTATAGCCAAAAACATTCAGTACTTC
j_gene: TRBJ2-1; v_gene: TRBV2; d_gene: .; abundance: .; CDR3aa: CASSGRGLRADEQFF; CDR3nt: TGTGCCAGCAGTGGGAGAGGTTTGAGGGCTGACGAGCAGTTCTTC
j_gene: TRBJ1-5; v_gene: TRBV6-1; d_gene: TRBD1; abundance: .; CDR3aa: CASSRGRGDQPQHF; CDR3nt: TGTGCCAGCAGTAGGGGGCGCGGGGATCAGCCCCAGCATTTT
j_gene: TRBJ2-7; v_gene: TRBV6-6; d_gene: .; abundance: .; CDR3aa: CASSYGQGPSEQYF; CDR3nt: TGTGCCAGCAGTTACGGGCAGGGACCCTCCGAGCAGTACTTC
j_gene: TRBJ2-7; v_gene: TRBV5-1; d_gene: TRBD1; abundance: .; CDR3aa: CASSSRAGQGAGEQYF; CDR3nt: TGCGCCAGCAGCTCCCGGGCGGGACAGGGGGCTGGAGAGCAGTACTTC
j_gene: TRBJ2-3; v_gene: TRBV9; d_gene: .; abundance: once; CDR3aa: CASNRQGTDTQYF; CDR3nt: TGTGCCAGCAATAGACAGGGCACAGATACGCAGTATTTT
j_gene: TRBJ2-7; v_gene: TRBV6-1; d_gene: .; abundance: .; CDR3aa: CASQVTYSYEQYF; CDR3nt: TGTGCCAGCCAGGTCACCTACTCCTACGAGCAGTACTTC
j_gene: TRBJ1-1; v_gene: TRBV11-2; d_gene: TRBD1; abundance: .; CDR3aa: CASSRGGTATKAFF; CDR3nt: TGTGCCAGCAGCCGGGGGGGGACAGCAACAAAAGCTTTCTTT
j_gene: TRBJ2-7; v_gene: TRBV30; d_gene: TRBD1; abundance: .; CDR3aa: CAFETGMVGQYF; CDR3nt: TGTGCCTTTGAGACAGGGATGGTCGGGCAGTACTTC